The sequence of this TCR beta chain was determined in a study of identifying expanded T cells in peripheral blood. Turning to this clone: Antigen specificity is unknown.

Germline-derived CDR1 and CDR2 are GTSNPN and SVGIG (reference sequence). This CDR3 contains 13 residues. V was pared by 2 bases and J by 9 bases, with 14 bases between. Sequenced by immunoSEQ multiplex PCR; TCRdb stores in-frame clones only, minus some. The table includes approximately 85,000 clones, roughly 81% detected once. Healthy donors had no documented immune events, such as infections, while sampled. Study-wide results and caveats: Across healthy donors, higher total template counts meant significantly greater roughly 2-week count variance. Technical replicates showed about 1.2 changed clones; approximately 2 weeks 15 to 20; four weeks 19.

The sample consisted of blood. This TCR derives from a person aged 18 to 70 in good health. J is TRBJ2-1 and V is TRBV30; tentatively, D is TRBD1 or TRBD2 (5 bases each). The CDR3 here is CAWSKGTLGEQFF. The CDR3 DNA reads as TGTGCCTGGAGTAAAGGGACCTTGGGTGAGCAGTTCTTC. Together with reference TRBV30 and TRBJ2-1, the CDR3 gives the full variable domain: SQTIHQWPATLVQPVGSPLSLECTVEGTSNPNLYWYRQAAGRGLQLLFYSVGIGQISSEVPQNLSASRPQDRQFILSSKKLLLSDSGFYLCAWSKGTLGEQFFGPGTRLTVL.